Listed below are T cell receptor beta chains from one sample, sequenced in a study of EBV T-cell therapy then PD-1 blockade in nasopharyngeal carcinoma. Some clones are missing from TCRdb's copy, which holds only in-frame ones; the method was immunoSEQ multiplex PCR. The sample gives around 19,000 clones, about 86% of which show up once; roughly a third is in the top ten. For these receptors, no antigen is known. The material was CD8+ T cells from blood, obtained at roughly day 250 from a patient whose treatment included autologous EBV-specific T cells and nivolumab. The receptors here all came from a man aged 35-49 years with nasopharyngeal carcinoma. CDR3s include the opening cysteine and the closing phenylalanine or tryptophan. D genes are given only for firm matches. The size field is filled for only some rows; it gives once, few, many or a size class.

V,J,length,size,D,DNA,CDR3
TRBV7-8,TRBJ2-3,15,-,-,TGTGCCAGCAGCTCAATACCGCGGAGCACAGATACGCAGTATTTT,CASSSIPRSTDTQYF
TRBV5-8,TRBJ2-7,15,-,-,TGTGCCAGCAGCTTTACAGGGACCGGCTCCTACGAGCAGTACTTC,CASSFTGTGSYEQYF
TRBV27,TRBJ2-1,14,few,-,TGTGCCAGCAGTTCCTCCGGACAGCTTAATGAGCAGTTCTTC,CASSSSGQLNEQFF
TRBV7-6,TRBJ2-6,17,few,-,TGTGCCAGCAGCTTAGAGGGGGAGGGGACTGGGGCCAACGTCCTGACTTTC,CASSLEGEGTGANVLTF
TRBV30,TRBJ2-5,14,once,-,TGTGCCTGGACGGGGGTGGGGATCCAAGAGACCCAGTACTTC,CAWTGVGIQETQYF
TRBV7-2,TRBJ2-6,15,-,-,TGTGCCAGCAGCTTAGACAGCTCTGGGGCCAACGTCCTGACTTTC,CASSLDSSGANVLTF
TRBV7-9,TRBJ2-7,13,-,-,TGTGCCAGCAGCTTCAGGGTCTCCTACGAGCAGTACTTC,CASSFRVSYEQYF
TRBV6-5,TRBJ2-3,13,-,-,TGTGCCAGCAGTTACTACACGACAGATACGCAGTATTTT,CASSYYTTDTQYF
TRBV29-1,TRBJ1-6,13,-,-,TGCAGCGTGGCAGTCAGGGAGAATTCACCCCTCCACTTT,CSVAVRENSPLHF
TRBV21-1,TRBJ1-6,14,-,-,TGTGCCAGCAGCCGCCCGGGACAGGAATCACCCCTCCACTTT,CASSRPGQESPLHF
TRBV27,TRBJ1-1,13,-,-,TGTGCCAGCAGTCTGGGGGCGATGACTGAAGCTTTCTTT,CASSLGAMTEAFF
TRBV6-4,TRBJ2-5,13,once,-,TGTGCCAGCAGCGACAGAAACCAAGAGACCCAGTACTTC,CASSDRNQETQYF
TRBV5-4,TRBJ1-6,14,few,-,TGTGCCAGCAGCTTCCGGGGGCCTCGTTCACCCCTCCACTTT,CASSFRGPRSPLHF
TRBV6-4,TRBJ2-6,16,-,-,TGTGCCAGCAGTGACGAGGGGCCCTCTGGGGCCAACGTCCTGACTTTC,CASSDEGPSGANVLTF
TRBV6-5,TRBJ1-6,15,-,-,TGTGCCAGCAGTTTTGGGAGCTCCTATAATTCACCCCTCCACTTT,CASSFGSSYNSPLHF
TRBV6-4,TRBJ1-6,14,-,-,TGTGCCAGCAGTGATGCGGTTGGGCGATCACCCCTCCACTTT,CASSDAVGRSPLHF
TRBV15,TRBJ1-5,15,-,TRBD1,TGTGCCACCAGCAGTGACCGGGGGACAGGGAAGTCCCAGCATTTT,CATSSDRGTGKSQHF
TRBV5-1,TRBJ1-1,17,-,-,TGCGCCAGCAGCTTGGCCGGGGCCCTTCGTTCAAACACTGAAGCTTTCTTT,CASSLAGALRSNTEAFF
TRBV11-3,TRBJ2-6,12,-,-,TGTGCCAGCTCTCCCGGGGCCAACGTCCTGACTTTC,CASSPGANVLTF
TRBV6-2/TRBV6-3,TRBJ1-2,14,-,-,TGTGCCAGCAGCCCCGGCAGGGGACTCTATGGCTACACCTTC,CASSPGRGLYGYTF
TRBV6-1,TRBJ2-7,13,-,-,TGTGCCAGCAGTGACACTGGTTATTACGAGCAGTACTTC,CASSDTGYYEQYF
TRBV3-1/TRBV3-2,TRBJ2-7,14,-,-,TGTGCCAGCAGCCAAGATTTGTGGTACTACGAGCAGTACTTC,CASSQDLWYYEQYF
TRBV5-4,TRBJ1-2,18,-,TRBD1,TGTGCCAGCAGCGCAGCCGGGACAGGGGGCGACCTTGGCTATGGCTACACCTTC,CASSAAGTGGDLGYGYTF
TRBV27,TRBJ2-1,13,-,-,TGTGCCAGCTTGGGGCAGGGTGGAAATGAGCAGTTCTTC,CASLGQGGNEQFF
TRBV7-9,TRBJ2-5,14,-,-,TGTGCCAGCAGCCCCATATCAGGGACGGAGACCCAGTACTTC,CASSPISGTETQYF
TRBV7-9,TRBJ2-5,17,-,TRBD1,TGTGCCAGCAGCCCGGGGACAGGGTTTAATTACCAAGAGACCCAGTACTTC,CASSPGTGFNYQETQYF
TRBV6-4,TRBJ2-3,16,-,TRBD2,TGTGCCAGCAGTGAGGAAGCGGGGGGGCAGGCAGATACGCAGTATTTT,CASSEEAGGQADTQYF
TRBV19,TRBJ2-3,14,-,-,TGTGCCAGTAGTATAAACTGGCCGTCTGATACGCAGTATTTT,CASSINWPSDTQYF
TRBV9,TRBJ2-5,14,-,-,TGTGCCAGCAAGGCAGGGGATAGGGAAGAGACCCAGTACTTC,CASKAGDREETQYF
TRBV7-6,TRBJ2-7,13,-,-,TGTGCCAGCAGTTACAGGGGAGGCTACGAGCAGTACTTC,CASSYRGGYEQYF
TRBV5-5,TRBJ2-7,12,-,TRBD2,TGTGCCAGCAGCTTGGCGGGGGAGGGGTATAACTTC,CASSLAGEGYNF
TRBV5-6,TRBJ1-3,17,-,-,TGTGCCAGCAGCCCTCCAGTGAGGGCAACGCTAAGAAACACCATATATTTT,CASSPPVRATLRNTIYF
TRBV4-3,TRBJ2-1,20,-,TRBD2,TGCGCCAGCAGCCACCCACTGGGATCAAGACTAGCGGGGGGTAAAAATGAGCAGTTCTTC,CASSHPLGSRLAGGKNEQFF
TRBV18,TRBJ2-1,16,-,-,TGTGCCAGCTCACCGTCGACGAGCCAACCCTACAATGAGCAGTTCTTC,CASSPSTSQPYNEQFF
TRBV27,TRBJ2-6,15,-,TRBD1,TGTGCCAGCAGTCTGACAGGGGAAGGGGCCAACGTCCTGACTTTC,CASSLTGEGANVLTF
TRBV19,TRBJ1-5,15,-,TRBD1,TGTGCCAGTAGTATGACAGGGTATTTCGGGCAGCCCCAGCATTTT,CASSMTGYFGQPQHF
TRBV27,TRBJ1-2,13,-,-,TGTGCCAGCAGTTTGGGGGGTAACTATGGCTACACCTTC,CASSLGGNYGYTF
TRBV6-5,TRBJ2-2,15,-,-,TGTGCCAGCAGCCATGGGACGTCGAACACCGGGGAGCTGTTTTTT,CASSHGTSNTGELFF
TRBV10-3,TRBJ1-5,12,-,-,TGTGCCATTGGACTTGCCAATCAGCCCCAGCATTTT,CAIGLANQPQHF
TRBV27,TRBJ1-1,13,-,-,TGTGCCAGCAGTTTTAGTGGGAACACTGAAGCTTTCTTT,CASSFSGNTEAFF
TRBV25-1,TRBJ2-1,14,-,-,TGTGCCAGCGGGGACCTCAACTCCTACAATGAGCAGTTCTTC,CASGDLNSYNEQFF
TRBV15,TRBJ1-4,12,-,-,TGTGCCACCAGCCAGGGATGGGAAAAACTGTTTTTT,CATSQGWEKLFF
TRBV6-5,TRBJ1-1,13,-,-,TGTGCCAGCACCCCCGGGGGGTCAACTGAAGCTTTCTTT,CASTPGGSTEAFF
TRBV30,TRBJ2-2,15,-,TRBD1,TGTGCCTGGGGAGGGGGACAGGGTGGCACCGGGGAGCTGTTTTTT,CAWGGGQGGTGELFF
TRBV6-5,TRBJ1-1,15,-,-,TGTGCCAGCAGCCCGGGATACTACGGAAACACTGAAGCTTTCTTT,CASSPGYYGNTEAFF
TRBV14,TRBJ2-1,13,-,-,TGTGCCAGCAGCCAAACCGCTTCGGGGGAGCAGTTCTTC,CASSQTASGEQFF
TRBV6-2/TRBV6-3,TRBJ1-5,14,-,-,TGTGCCAGCAGTTATCACTTGTATCAGCAGCCCCAGCATTTT,CASSYHLYQQPQHF
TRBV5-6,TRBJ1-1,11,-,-,TGTGCCAGCAGCTTGGGACAGGAAGCTTTCTTT,CASSLGQEAFF
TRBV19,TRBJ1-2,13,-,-,TGTGCCAGTAGTATAACACCCGTCTATGGCTACACCTTC,CASSITPVYGYTF
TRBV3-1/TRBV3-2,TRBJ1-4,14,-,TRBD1,TGTGCCAGCAGCCCTCCGGGACAGGTTGAAAAACTGTTTTTT,CASSPPGQVEKLFF
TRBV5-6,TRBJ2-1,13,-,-,TGTGCCAGCAGCTTGGCCCTGAACAATGAGCAGTTCTTC,CASSLALNNEQFF
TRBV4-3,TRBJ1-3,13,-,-,TGCGCCAGCAGCCAAGATGAAGGGCACACCATATATTTT,CASSQDEGHTIYF
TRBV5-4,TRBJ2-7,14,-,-,TGTGCCAGCAGCCCGCCCGACAGGCCCAACGAGCAGTACTTC,CASSPPDRPNEQYF
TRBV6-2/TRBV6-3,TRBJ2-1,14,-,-,TGTGCCAGCAGTTATATTAACCCCTACAATGAGCAGTTCTTC,CASSYINPYNEQFF
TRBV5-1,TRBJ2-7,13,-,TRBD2,TGCGCCAGCACCGATCAGGGAGGGGACGAGCAGTACTTC,CASTDQGGDEQYF